Included here is one T cell receptor (beta chain) sequence, with context. No antigen is known for it. This record comes from a study of immune evolution from preneoplasia to lung adenocarcinoma. Notes on the study in general: Later-stage lesions appeared to have more T cells, more diversity, less clonality. Top clone share appeared to fall from AAH through AIS, MIA, adenocarcinoma.

Clones were sequenced by immunoSEQ multiplex PCR, and TCRdb holds only the in-frame ones, with some missing. The sample consists of 2,500 to 3,000 clones, around 86% of them appearing once. CDR1 and CDR2 (germline): SGHVS, FQNEAQ. The CDR3 consists of 15 residues. The V and J ends lost 4 bases and 3 bases, in that order; junction bases with no gene match: 8. The sequencing sample was made of FFPE invasive lung adenocarcinoma tissue. This receptor was taken from a person aged 60-79 years with invasive lung adenocarcinoma. The gene calls are TRBV7-8 and TRBJ2-7, with TRBD2 matching 8 bases. In nucleotides, the CDR3 is TGTGCCAGCAGCTCCATAGCGGGAAGGGACTACGAGCAGTACTTC. It encodes CASSSIAGRDYEQYF. The whole variable domain, filled in from reference TRBV7-8 and TRBJ2-7, reads GAGVSQSPRYKVAKRGQDVALRCDPISGHVSLFWYQQALGQGPEFLTYFQNEAQLDKSGLPSDRFFAERPEGSVSTLKIQRTQQEDSAVYLCASSSIAGRDYEQYFGPGTRLTVT.